The sequence of this T cell receptor beta chain was determined in a study of cytomegalovirus exposure and HLA in healthy donors. Sequencing was performed with immunoSEQ multiplex PCR; in TCRdb, only in-frame clones are kept and a portion is missing. This table holds a few hundred thousand clones, just over 85% found once. Trimming took 4 bases from V and 3 from J; bases not matched to a gene: 4. The CDR3 totals 15 residues. Germline V gene data show CDR1 as SGHRS and CDR2 as YFSETQ. Sequencing was done on a sample of PBMCs. The sequence was collected from a woman aged 18-35 years in good health and CMV-seronegative. The chain links TRBV5-1 to TRBJ2-7, with 13 bases matching TRBD2. For the CDR3, the DNA is TGCGCCAGCAGCGCGGGGACTAGCGGGATCTACGAGCAGTACTTC. It is translated as CASSAGTSGIYEQYF.